This T cell receptor (beta chain) stems from a study of blood T cell repertoires in COVID-19. As for the study in general: Acute-phase and convalescent COVID-19 samples originated in the United States, Italy and Spain. The analysed material was cDNA or gDNA that came from T cells, B-cell-depleted T cells, or PBMCs.

As processed by the authors: By means of reference gene primer amplification, nucleated cell counts were estimated. Sequencing used immunoSEQ multiplex PCR; TCRdb keeps in-frame clones, though not all of them. That table supplies the V and J calls and clone size; D and trimming were determined from the DNA. The repertoire holds about 130,000 clones, approximately 83% seen once, with about 18% in the top ten. V lost 3 bases and J lost 8; bases outside the gene matches: 20. Germline assignment: CDR1 MNHEY and CDR2 SVGEGT. This CDR3 has 19 residues. The source is a woman aged 45-65 years who had recovered from COVID-19. Sequencing was done on a sample of peripheral blood. V is TRBV6-2 or TRBV6-3 and J is TRBJ2-1; 9 nucleotides agree with TRBD2. The DNA for the CDR3 is TGTGCCAGCAGTTATTTTTTAGCGGGAGCCTCCTTAAGGGTCGATGAGCAGTTCTTC. As protein: CASSYFLAGASLRVDEQFF.